One sample yielded the 32 T cell receptor beta chains listed below, sequenced in a study of a mutant IDH1 vaccine in newly diagnosed glioma. The time point denotes: baseline, week 1 (first vaccination visit). Sample treatment: pre-vaccination baseline after standard-of-care therapy. TCRdb's copy holds only in-frame clones and misses some; the assay was immunoSEQ multiplex PCR. Of 60,000 to 75,000 clones in the sample, around 83% are singletons; the top ten hold about 4.5%. The specimen comprised peripheral blood mononuclear cells (PBMCs), sampled from a glioma patient treated with radiotherapy, temozolomide or both. The receptors shown here come from a woman aged 18-35 years with glioma. Some clones in this sample may be carry-over from other donors' samples.

The CDR3: CASSSQAENEKLFF. In nucleotides, the CDR3 is TGTGCCAGCAGTTCACAGGCCGAGAATGAAAAACTGTTTTTT. This rearrangement joins TRBV27 to TRBJ1-4; a weak D match, TRBD1 (5 bases). V lost 4 bases and J lost 5, with 11 bases in between. This CDR3 comprises 14 residues. Germline V gene sequence: CDR1 MNHEY, CDR2 SMNVEV (reference sequence).

This chain uses TRBV6-1 with TRBJ2-7, with TRBD2 identical over 14 bases. The germline V gene has CDR1 MNHNS and CDR2 SASEGT. This CDR3 comprises 16 residues. The ends lost 4 bases at V and 6 bases at J; junction bases unmatched: 8. The CDR3 DNA sequence: TGTGCCAGCAGTGGTACCGGGACTAGCGGGAGAGGCGAGCAGTACTTC. Encoded protein: CASSGTGTSGRGEQYF.

This chain joins TRBV10-3 and TRBJ1-2, with TRBD1 identical over 7 bases. The germline gives CDR1 ENHRY, CDR2 SYGVKD. The CDR3 contains 13 residues. Trimming removed 6 bases from V and 6 bases from J; junction bases left unmatched: 7. The CDR3 DNA reads as TGTGCCATCAGCGACGACAGGGCGGATGGCTACACCTTC. It specifies CAISDDRADGYTF.

V is TRBV7-2 and J is TRBJ1-4; unclear D gene. Germline V gene sequence: CDR1 SGHTA, CDR2 FQGNSA. The germline V and J ends were trimmed by 5 bases and 7 bases, with 11 bases remaining between them. The CDR3 loop spans 13 amino acids. CDR3 nucleotides: TGTGCCAGCAGCCCCCCCTCTTTTGAAAAACTGTTTTTT. This gives the protein CASSPPSFEKLFF.

This chain uses TRBV7-9 with TRBJ1-1; D is unclear. V was pared by 5 bases and J by 0 bases, with 13 bases between. Looked up from germline, CDR1 is SEHNR and CDR2 is FQNEAQ (reference sequence). The CDR3 totals 15 residues. CDR3 sequence reads: CASSPASPMNTEAFF. For the CDR3, the DNA is TGTGCCAGCAGCCCCGCGAGCCCGATGAACACTGAAGCTTTCTTT.

The chain joins TRBV5-1 to TRBJ2-2; the D gene is possibly TRBD2 (7 bases). Germline CDR1 is SGHRS and CDR2 is YFSETQ. This CDR3 region has 17 residues. The ends were cut back, 3 bases at V and 0 bases at J, with 15 bases in the middle. The CDR3 nucleotides read TGCGCCAGCAGCTCACGAGGGGGGGCCTCGAACACCGGGGAGCTGTTTTTT. Protein sequence: CASSSRGGASNTGELFF.

In its sample, this clone was seen once. The chain recombines TRBV11-2 with TRBJ1-2, with D tentatively TRBD1 (6 bases). Germline V gene lookup returns CDR1 SGHAT and CDR2 FQNNGV. The V end lost 5 bases, the J end lost 3 bases, and 13 bases lay between the germline ends. The CDR3 consists of 14 residues. CDR3 DNA: TGTGCCAGCAGCCGCTTAGGGGGTGACTATGGCTACACCTTC. It translates to CASSRLGGDYGYTF.

The chain links TRBV25-1 to TRBJ1-2; D possibly corresponds to TRBD1 (6 bases). The CDR3 covers 14 residues. Trimming removed 8 bases from V and 7 bases from J, with 20 bases in between. The germline CDR1 and CDR2 sequences are MGHDK and SYGVNS. CDR3: CASEPTTGPFGYTF. In nucleotides, the CDR3 is TGTGCCAGCGAACCTACCACAGGGCCTTTTGGCTACACCTTC.

The gene calls are TRBV5-6 and TRBJ2-5, with D unclear. This CDR3 has 14 amino acids. The germline V gene has CDR1 SGHDT and CDR2 YYEEEE. Trimming took off 0 bases at V and 5 bases at J, with 11 bases between the two ends. The CDR3 reads CASSLGDLIETQYF. The CDR3 nucleotides are TGTGCCAGCAGCTTGGGAGACTTGATCGAGACCCAGTACTTC.

The chain recombines TRBV5-1 with TRBJ1-6; weak D call: TRBD1 (5 bases). This CDR3 region has 15 residues. CDR1 SGHRS and CDR2 YFSETQ come from the germline V gene. The germline V and J ends were trimmed by 4 bases and 4 bases, with 12 bases remaining between them. The CDR3 coding sequence is TGCGCCAGCAGCCTCCAGGGTTTTTATAATTCACCCCTCCACTTT. Protein sequence: CASSLQGFYNSPLHF. The full variable domain, in which reference TRBV5-1 and TRBJ1-6 provide the parts outside the CDR3, is KAGVTQTPRYLIKTRGQQVTLSCSPISGHRSVSWYQQTPGQGLQFLFEYFSETQRNKGNFPGRFSGRQFSNSRSEMNVSTLELGDSALYLCASSLQGFYNSPLHFGNGTRLTVT.

The rearrangement links TRBV7-9 to TRBJ2-1, with TRBD1 matching 8 bases. Germline V gives CDR1 SEHNR, CDR2 FQNEAQ (reference sequence). The CDR3 covers 19 residues. With 4 bases clipped from V and 4 bases from J, the junction kept 18 bases outside the gene matches. The CDR3 here is CASSSTTGVDQKGYNEQFF. CDR3 sequence (DNA): TGTGCCAGCAGCTCCACGACAGGGGTGGATCAAAAGGGATACAATGAGCAGTTCTTC.

The rearrangement links TRBV10-3 to TRBJ1-1, with D maybe TRBD1 (6 bases). Per germline, CDR1 ENHRY and CDR2 SYGVKD. This CDR3 has 13 residues. The V end lost 5 bases, the J end lost 5 bases, and 12 bases lay between the germline ends. CDR3 residues: CAISHQGGTEAFF. The CDR3 coding sequence is TGTGCCATCAGTCATCAAGGGGGAACTGAAGCTTTCTTT.

The rearrangement uses TRBV6-4 and TRBJ2-3; D ambiguous. Germline values: CDR1 MRHNA, CDR2 SNTAGT. The CDR3 extends over 15 amino acids. The V end was cut by 3 bases, the J end by 0 bases, with 10 bases between. This chain's CDR3 is CASSETESSTDTQYF. The CDR3 DNA sequence: TGTGCCAGCAGTGAAACTGAATCTAGCACAGATACGCAGTATTTT.

J is TRBJ2-1 and V is TRBV5-1, with D possibly matching TRBD2 (6 bases). CDR1 SGHRS and CDR2 YFSETQ come from the germline V gene. Trimming pared 4 bases from V and 5 bases from J, leaving 16 bases between. The CDR3 is 15 residues long. The CDR3 loop is CASSPRRDFNNEQFF. CDR3 in DNA: TGCGCCAGCAGCCCCAGGAGGGACTTCAACAATGAGCAGTTCTTC.

V and J are TRBV2 and TRBJ2-2; TRBD2 might be the D (5 bases). Germline CDR1 is SNHLY and CDR2 is FYNNEI. V lost 7 bases and J lost 4, with 16 bases in between. The CDR3 has 15 residues. CDR3 bases: TGTGCCAGCACTTCCGGACTCGGGGTCACCGGGGAGCTGTTTTTT. Its translation is CASTSGLGVTGELFF. Together with reference TRBV2 and TRBJ2-2, the CDR3 gives the full variable domain: EPEVTQTPSHQVTQMGQEVILRCVPISNHLYFYWYRQILGQKVEFLVSFYNNEISEKSEIFDDQFSVERPDGSNFTLKIRSTKLEDSAMYFCASTSGLGVTGELFFGEGSRLTVL.

This chain uses TRBV5-1 with TRBJ2-5; D gene uncertain. This CDR3 is 11 amino acids long. From germline, CDR1 is SGHRS and CDR2 YFSETQ. Trimming stripped 1 base from V and 3 bases from J, with 1 base between. CDR3 protein: CASSLKETQYF. CDR3 sequence (DNA): TGCGCCAGCAGCTTGAAAGAGACCCAGTACTTC.

The rearrangement links TRBV14 to TRBJ1-1; D is unresolved. The V end lost 5 bases, the J end lost 4 bases, and 11 bases lay between the germline ends. The CDR3 runs 13 residues. Germline V gene lookup returns CDR1 SGHDN and CDR2 FVKESK. The CDR3 is CASSGLKSTEAFF. The CDR3 DNA sequence: TGTGCCAGCAGCGGCCTGAAGAGCACTGAAGCTTTCTTT. The full variable domain, rest sourced from reference TRBV14 and TRBJ1-1, is EAGVTQFPSHSVIEKGQTVTLRCDPISGHDNLYWYRRVMGKEIKFLLHFVKESKQDESGMPNNRFLAERTGGTYSTLKVQPAELEDSGVYFCASSGLKSTEAFFGQGTRLTVV.

The J gene is TRBJ2-7, the V gene TRBV4-1; 8 bases are shared with TRBD1. The length of the CDR3 is 14 residues. Germline V gene sequence: CDR1 MGHRA, CDR2 YSYEKL. V gave up 2 bases and J gave up 3 bases; unmatched junction bases: 3. CDR3 residues: CASSQRTGGYEQYF. In nucleotides, the CDR3 is TGCGCCAGCAGCCAACGAACAGGGGGCTACGAGCAGTACTTC.

This chain joins TRBV19 and TRBJ1-1; 10 bases are a match to TRBD1. Germline V gives CDR1 LNHDA, CDR2 SQIVND (reference sequence). The CDR3 is made up of 13 amino acids. V was pared by 7 bases and J by 7 bases, with 6 bases of the junction left unmatched. Here the CDR3 DNA reads TGTGCCAGTAAGGGACAGGGGCGTGGTGAAGCTTTCTTT. This gives the protein CASKGQGRGEAFF.

This chain uses TRBV18 with TRBJ1-2; D possibly corresponds to TRBD1 (5 bases). V was trimmed by 3 bases and J by 3 bases, leaving 17 bases between them. Germline CDR1 is KGHSH and CDR2 is LQKENI. The CDR3 has 16 amino acids. CDR3 loop: CASSPPPSWGDYGYTF. CDR3 sequence (DNA): TGTGCCAGCTCACCCCCCCCGAGTTGGGGGGACTATGGCTACACCTTC.

The genes are TRBV6-6 and TRBJ2-1; 8 bases align to TRBD1. The CDR3 covers 14 residues. Germline V gene sequence: CDR1 MNHNY, CDR2 SVGAGI (reference sequence). The J segment lost 6 bases and the V segment lost 3 bases, leaving 4 bases of the junction unmatched. The CDR3 coding sequence is TGTGCCAGCAGTTATCCCACAGGGGGCAATGAGCAGTTCTTC. This translates into CASSYPTGGNEQFF.

The V and J genes are TRBV7-2 and TRBJ2-7; unclear D gene. Trimming took 4 bases from V and 4 from J, leaving 11 bases between them. There are 13 residues in the CDR3. CDR1 is SGHTA, CDR2 FQGNSA, per germline. CDR3 protein: CASSSSAGYEQYF. The CDR3 nucleotides are TGTGCCAGCAGCTCAAGTGCAGGTTACGAGCAGTACTTC.

The chain recombines TRBV5-4 with TRBJ1-5, with TRBD1 matching over 7 bases. J lost 0 bases, V lost 2 bases, and 14 bases had no gene match. This CDR3 spans 19 amino acids. The germline CDR1 and CDR2 sequences are SGHNT and YYREEE (reference sequence). As DNA, the CDR3 is TGTGCCAGCAGCTTTCCCTCCGTTACAGGGGCGGATAGCAATCAGCCCCAGCATTTT. It specifies CASSFPSVTGADSNQPQHF.

The rearrangement links TRBV2 to TRBJ2-6, with D perhaps being TRBD1 or TRBD2 (6 bases each). This CDR3 comprises 15 residues. Germline V gene sequence: CDR1 SNHLY, CDR2 FYNNEI. Trimming took off 7 bases at V and 4 bases at J, with 14 bases between the two ends. CDR3 sequence (DNA): TGTGCCAGCAAAGGGGGGTCGGGAGGGGCCAACGTCCTGACTTTC. Protein sequence: CASKGGSGGANVLTF. The full variable domain, its missing parts supplied by reference TRBV2 and TRBJ2-6, is EPEVTQTPSHQVTQMGQEVILRCVPISNHLYFYWYRQILGQKVEFLVSFYNNEISEKSEIFDDQFSVERPDGSNFTLKIRSTKLEDSAMYFCASKGGSGGANVLTFGAGSRLTVL.

The chain is built from TRBV19 and TRBJ1-2; TRBD1 might be the D (5 bases). Germline values: CDR1 LNHDA, CDR2 SQIVND (reference sequence). V was cut by 5 bases and J by 1 base, with 14 bases left in between. This CDR3 region has 15 residues. Written as DNA, the CDR3 is TGTGCCAGTAGTGCGCCTGCGGGACGTAACTATGGCTACACCTTC. Residues: CASSAPAGRNYGYTF.

The rearrangement uses TRBV9 and TRBJ2-6; TRBD2 matches at 12 bases. CDR3 length: 18 residues. CDR1 and CDR2 (germline): SGDLS, YYNGEE. Losses at the gene ends were 3 bases for V and 0 bases for J; bases not matched to a gene: 4. In nucleotides, the CDR3 is TGTGCCAGCAGCGAGGGACTAGCGGGCTACTCTGGGGCCAACGTCCTGACTTTC. Protein product: CASSEGLAGYSGANVLTF.

The rearrangement uses TRBV5-5 and TRBJ1-2, with TRBD1 matching 7 bases. Germline CDR1 SGHKS, CDR2 YYEKEE (reference sequence). V lost 4 bases, J lost 2 bases, and 11 bases stayed unmatched. The CDR3 loop spans 16 amino acids. For the CDR3, the DNA is TGTGCCAGCAGCGTCCGGGACAGCCAAAAAAACTATGGCTACACCTTC. Protein product: CASSVRDSQKNYGYTF.

The rearrangement uses TRBV10-3 and TRBJ2-3; D not certain. Germline assignment: CDR1 ENHRY and CDR2 SYGVKD. This CDR3 has 13 residues. V lost 10 bases, J lost 3 bases, and 14 bases lay in between. The CDR3 protein is CATGPSQTDTQYF. The CDR3 DNA reads TGTGCCACCGGGCCCTCACAGACAGATACGCAGTATTTT.

The chain employs TRBV4-1 and TRBJ2-3; 10 bases align to TRBD2. The CDR3 is 16 amino acids. Trimming took 3 bases from V and 7 from J; bases not matched to a gene: 10. CDR1 is MGHRA, CDR2 YSYEKL, per germline. The CDR3, as DNA: TGCGCCAGCAGCCACCTCCTAGCGGGAGCTGCAAATACGCAGTATTTT. It encodes CASSHLLAGAANTQYF.

The CDR3 coding sequence is TGTGCCAGCAGTTTGTTCACAGGGGGTCGATGGAACACTGAAGCTTTCTTT. Translation: CASSLFTGGRWNTEAFF. The V call is TRBV28, the J call TRBJ1-1; 8 bases are a match to TRBD1. The CDR3 spans 17 residues. J gave up 1 base and V 3 bases, and 10 bases lay outside the gene matches. CDR1 is MDHEN, CDR2 SYDVKM, per germline.

V usage is TRBV5-1 and J usage is TRBJ1-2, with TRBD1 matching over 9 bases. The CDR3 is 16 residues long. Germline V gives CDR1 SGHRS, CDR2 YFSETQ. V shed 4 bases and J 7 bases; nucleotides not matched to a gene: 14. DNA of the CDR3: TGCGCCAGCAGCCCCATTACAGGGGGCGGTTCAGGTGGCTACACCTTC. It specifies CASSPITGGGSGGYTF.

The chain employs TRBV4-1 and TRBJ2-1; 9 nucleotides agree with TRBD2. The CDR3 runs to 17 residues. J gave up 3 bases and V 0 bases, and 6 bases lay outside the gene matches. Germline V lookup: CDR1 MGHRA, CDR2 YSYEKL. In DNA form, the CDR3 reads TGCGCCAGCAGCCAAGATAAGGCTAGCGGGAACTACAATGAGCAGTTCTTC. It translates to CASSQDKASGNYNEQFF.